The sequence of this TCR beta chain was determined in a study of blood T cell repertoires in COVID-19. Unmatched junction bases numbered 7, after V lost 0 bases and J lost 6 bases. Germline V CDR1 and CDR2: MGHRA, YSYEKL. The CDR3 extends over 17 amino acids. Original data processing: Using reference gene primer amplification, nucleated cell counts were estimated. The protocol was immunoSEQ multiplex PCR, while the TCRdb copy is restricted to in-frame clones and leaves out a portion. The D gene and trimming were derived from the DNA, and the V and J assignments and clone size from that table. The data show around 330,000 clones, with about 91% seen just once and 1.6% held by the top ten.

V gene TRBV4-1 combines with J gene TRBJ2-3, with TRBD2 identical over 12 bases. The sequencing input was peripheral blood. The sequence was collected from a young woman with COVID-19, enrolled during active disease. The CDR3 region has the DNA TGCGCCAGCAGCCAAGAGCTAGCGGGGGGGCCAGGGGATACGCAGTATTTT. This encodes CASSQELAGGPGDTQYF.